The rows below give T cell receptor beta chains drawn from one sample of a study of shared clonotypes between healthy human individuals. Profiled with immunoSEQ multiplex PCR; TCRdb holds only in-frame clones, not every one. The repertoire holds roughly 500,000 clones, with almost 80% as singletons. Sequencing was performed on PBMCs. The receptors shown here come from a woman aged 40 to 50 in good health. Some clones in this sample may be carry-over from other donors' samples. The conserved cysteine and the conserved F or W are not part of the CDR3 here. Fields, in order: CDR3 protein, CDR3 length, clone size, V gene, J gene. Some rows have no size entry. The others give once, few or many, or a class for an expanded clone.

CDR3 protein: ASRAPGQRGQPKF; CDR3 length: 13; clone size: -; V gene: TRBV11-2; J gene: TRBJ2-1
CDR3 protein: ASSLAQGGSYEQY; CDR3 length: 13; clone size: once; V gene: TRBV5-4; J gene: TRBJ2-7
CDR3 protein: ASSSRLDTDTQY; CDR3 length: 12; clone size: -; V gene: TRBV7-6; J gene: TRBJ2-3
CDR3 protein: ASSVTGFTDTQY; CDR3 length: 12; clone size: -; V gene: TRBV9; J gene: TRBJ2-3
CDR3 protein: ASSGQGEGEQY; CDR3 length: 11; clone size: many; V gene: TRBV6-6; J gene: TRBJ2-7
CDR3 protein: ASSLRAEYEQY; CDR3 length: 11; clone size: -; V gene: TRBV7-9; J gene: TRBJ2-7
CDR3 protein: AFEGVENTGELF; CDR3 length: 12; clone size: -; V gene: TRBV7-9; J gene: TRBJ2-2
CDR3 protein: SVEPATRGYGYT; CDR3 length: 12; clone size: -; V gene: TRBV29-1; J gene: TRBJ1-2
CDR3 protein: ASSLGGVSTDTQY; CDR3 length: 13; clone size: -; V gene: TRBV7-2; J gene: TRBJ2-3
CDR3 protein: ASSQGADTQY; CDR3 length: 10; clone size: -; V gene: TRBV2; J gene: TRBJ2-3
CDR3 protein: ASRGSFTGGASSYNEQF; CDR3 length: 17; clone size: -; V gene: TRBV10-2; J gene: TRBJ2-1
CDR3 protein: ASSSGPLETQY; CDR3 length: 11; clone size: -; V gene: TRBV7-8; J gene: TRBJ2-5
CDR3 protein: ASSLGTGIGTEAF; CDR3 length: 13; clone size: few; V gene: TRBV5-1; J gene: TRBJ1-1
CDR3 protein: ASSLGLAGKTGELF; CDR3 length: 14; clone size: -; V gene: TRBV7-3; J gene: TRBJ2-2
CDR3 protein: ASKMREGLGYEQY; CDR3 length: 13; clone size: -; V gene: TRBV6-1; J gene: TRBJ2-7
CDR3 protein: ASSPGPNYGYT; CDR3 length: 11; clone size: few; V gene: TRBV7-8; J gene: TRBJ1-2
CDR3 protein: ASSDRTGGPRSYEQF; CDR3 length: 15; clone size: few; V gene: TRBV25-1; J gene: TRBJ2-1
CDR3 protein: ASNQGRRWYEQY; CDR3 length: 12; clone size: -; V gene: TRBV28; J gene: TRBJ2-7
CDR3 protein: ASSDLSGARREQY; CDR3 length: 13; clone size: few; V gene: TRBV28; J gene: TRBJ2-5
CDR3 protein: ASSLDGRTYEQY; CDR3 length: 12; clone size: -; V gene: TRBV28; J gene: TRBJ2-7
CDR3 protein: ASSLDGRNTGELF; CDR3 length: 13; clone size: -; V gene: TRBV7-2; J gene: TRBJ2-2
CDR3 protein: ASSLNGANTEAF; CDR3 length: 12; clone size: -; V gene: TRBV7-2; J gene: TRBJ1-1
CDR3 protein: ASSLGANTDTQY; CDR3 length: 12; clone size: -; V gene: TRBV7-8; J gene: TRBJ2-3
CDR3 protein: AWTMDGGGYT; CDR3 length: 10; clone size: many; V gene: TRBV30; J gene: TRBJ1-2
CDR3 protein: ASSMTGATGELF; CDR3 length: 12; clone size: -; V gene: TRBV19; J gene: TRBJ2-2
CDR3 protein: AWRVGARSNQPQH; CDR3 length: 13; clone size: -; V gene: TRBV30; J gene: TRBJ1-5
CDR3 protein: ASSFRQENTGELF; CDR3 length: 13; clone size: -; V gene: TRBV28; J gene: TRBJ2-2
CDR3 protein: ASSSTRPYEQY; CDR3 length: 11; clone size: -; V gene: TRBV7-9; J gene: TRBJ2-7
CDR3 protein: ASSLKNRDYEQY; CDR3 length: 12; clone size: -; V gene: TRBV5-1; J gene: TRBJ2-7